Each of the 8 T cell receptor beta chains below was sequenced from the same sample in a study of graft-versus-host responses after intestinal transplantation. Profiled with immunoSEQ multiplex PCR; TCRdb holds only in-frame clones, not every one. The sample carries some 81,000 clones, roughly 89% recorded once. What these receptors recognize is not known. The starting material was unstimulated CD4+ T cells sorted from spleen or lymph node cells, obtained before intestinal transplant. The receptor set was obtained from a human donor who received an intestinal transplant.

V is TRBV5-6 and J is TRBJ2-5; a possible D gene is TRBD2 (6 bases). This CDR3 contains 17 residues. Trimming shortened V by 3 bases and J by 2 bases, and 20 bases separated the two germline ends. The germline V gene encodes CDR1 SGHDT and CDR2 YYEEEE. The CDR3 DNA reads as TGTGCCAGCAGCTGGCTGAGAGGAGGGAGGAGGCAAGAGACCCAGTACTTC. Its translation is CASSWLRGGRRQETQYF.

The genes are TRBV5-1 and TRBJ2-5; 12 bases line up with TRBD2. CDR1 SGHRS and CDR2 YFSETQ come from the germline V gene. V shed 4 bases and J 3 bases; nucleotides not matched to a gene: 4. The CDR3 has 15 residues. CDR3 loop: CASSGRTSGKETQYF. CDR3 coding DNA: TGCGCCAGCAGCGGACGGACTAGCGGGAAAGAGACCCAGTACTTC. Full variable domain (remainder filled in from reference TRBV5-1 and TRBJ2-5): KAGVTQTPRYLIKTRGQQVTLSCSPISGHRSVSWYQQTPGQGLQFLFEYFSETQRNKGNFPGRFSGRQFSNSRSEMNVSTLELGDSALYLCASSGRTSGKETQYFGPGTRLLVL.

This clone was recorded only once. This chain connects TRBV7-8 to TRBJ1-2; TRBD1 matches at 9 bases. J was trimmed by 6 bases and V by 2 bases; bases with no gene match: 10. The CDR3 contains 16 residues. The germline CDR1 and CDR2 sequences are SGHVS and FQNEAQ. DNA of the CDR3: TGTGCCAGCAGCTTACTTCGGACAGGGGCTACTCATGGCTACACCTTC. Its translation: CASSLLRTGATHGYTF.

This sequence joins TRBV28 and TRBJ1-2; 9 nucleotides line up with TRBD1. The CDR3 contains 15 residues. Trimming at V came to 8 bases and at J to 4 bases, leaving 11 bases not matched to a gene. In germline, CDR1 is MDHEN, CDR2 SYDVKM. CDR3 in amino acids: CASEALGQGPYGYTF. DNA of the CDR3: TGTGCCAGCGAGGCCCTGGGACAGGGTCCCTATGGCTACACCTTC.

The chain couples TRBV9 to TRBJ1-6; TRBD1 is a possible D gene (5 bases). This CDR3 contains 14 residues. Trimming stripped 9 bases from V and 8 bases from J, with 18 bases between. Germline V gene data show CDR1 as SGDLS and CDR2 as YYNGEE. The CDR3 reads CATSARVTDSPLHF. CDR3 coding DNA: TGTGCCACCTCGGCCAGGGTCACGGATTCACCCCTCCACTTT. The complete variable domain, with remaining parts taken from reference TRBV9 and TRBJ1-6, reads DSGVTQTPKHLITATGQRVTLRCSPRSGDLSVYWYQQSLDQGLQFLIQYYNGEERAKGNILERFSAQQFPDLHSELNLSSLELGDSALYFCATSARVTDSPLHFGNGTRLTVT.

This chain joins TRBV4-1 and TRBJ2-2, with D perhaps matching TRBD2 (6 bases). Germline CDR1 and CDR2: MGHRA and YSYEKL. V was clipped by 1 base and J by 5 bases, with 26 bases between them. CDR3 length: 20 residues. The chain's CDR3 is CASSQGKRQGLEGCTGELFF. The CDR3 nucleotides are TGCGCCAGCAGCCAAGGTAAGAGACAAGGGTTGGAGGGTTGTACCGGGGAGCTGTTTTTT.

V and J are TRBV28 and TRBJ1-4; D call uncertain. Germline CDR1 is MDHEN and CDR2 is SYDVKM. Trimming cost V 0 bases and J 8 bases, with 10 bases left between them. The CDR3 totals 14 residues. The DNA for the CDR3 is TGTGCCAGCAGTTTATGGGGCCGGCCCGAAAAACTGTTTTTT. As protein: CASSLWGRPEKLFF.

In this sample, this clone turned up a few times. J is TRBJ1-5 and V is TRBV6-1; D is undetermined. Trimming removed 9 bases at V and 4 bases at J, with 13 bases between. The CDR3 has 13 residues. Germline V gives CDR1 MNHNS, CDR2 SASEGT. CDR3 bases: TGTGCCAGTTCCCAAATCGGGAATCAGCCCCAGCATTTT. It specifies CASSQIGNQPQHF.